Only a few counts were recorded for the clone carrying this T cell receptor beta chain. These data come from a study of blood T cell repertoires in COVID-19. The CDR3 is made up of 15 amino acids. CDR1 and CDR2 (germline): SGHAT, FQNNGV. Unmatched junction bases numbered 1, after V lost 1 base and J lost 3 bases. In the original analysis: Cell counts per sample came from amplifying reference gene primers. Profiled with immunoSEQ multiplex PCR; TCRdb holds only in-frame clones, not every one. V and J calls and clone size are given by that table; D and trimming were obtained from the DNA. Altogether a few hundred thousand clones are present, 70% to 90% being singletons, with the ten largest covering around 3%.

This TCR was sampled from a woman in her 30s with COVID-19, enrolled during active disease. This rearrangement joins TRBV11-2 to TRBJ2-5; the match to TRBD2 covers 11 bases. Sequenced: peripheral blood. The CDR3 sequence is CASSLASGRKETQYF. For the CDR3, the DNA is TGTGCCAGCAGCTTAGCTAGCGGGAGGAAAGAGACCCAGTACTTC.